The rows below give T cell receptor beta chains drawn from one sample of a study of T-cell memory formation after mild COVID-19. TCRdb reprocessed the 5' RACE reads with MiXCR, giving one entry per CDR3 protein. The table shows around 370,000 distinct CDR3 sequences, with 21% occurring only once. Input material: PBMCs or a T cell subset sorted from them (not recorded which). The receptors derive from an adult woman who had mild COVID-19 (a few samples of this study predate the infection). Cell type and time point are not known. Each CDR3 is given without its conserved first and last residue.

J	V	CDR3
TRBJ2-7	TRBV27	ASSLSLGVKSYEQY
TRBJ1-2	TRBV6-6	ASSYLPRTASEGYGYT
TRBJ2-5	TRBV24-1	ATSATGQLTEETQY
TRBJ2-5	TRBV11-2	ASSFEKTQY
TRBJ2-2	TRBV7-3	ASSYPIRGLSGELF
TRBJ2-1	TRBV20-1	SAPPGTPPPNEQF
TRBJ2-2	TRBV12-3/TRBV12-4	ASHGLGGELF
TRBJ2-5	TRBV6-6	ASSYSVGAETQY
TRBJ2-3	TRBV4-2	ASSQDRTSTQY
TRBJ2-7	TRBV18	ASSVPQGVHDEQY
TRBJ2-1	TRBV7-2	ASSLVIAGGNEQF
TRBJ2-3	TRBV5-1	ASSLTSGPVTDTQY
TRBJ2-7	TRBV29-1	SVPDSSQAYEQY
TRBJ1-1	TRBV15	ATSSSRTVNTEAF
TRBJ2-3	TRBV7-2	ASSPSGSGWADTQY
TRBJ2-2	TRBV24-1	ATSDTGGGGRTGELF
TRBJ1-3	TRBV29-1	SVRQVTGNTIY
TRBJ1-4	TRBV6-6	ASSWVGDEKLF
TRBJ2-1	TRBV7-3	ASSPGSGVALNEQF
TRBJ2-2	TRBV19	ASSGGQTYSLTRELF
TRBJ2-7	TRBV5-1	ASSRALAAYEQY
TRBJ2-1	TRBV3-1	ASSQDLLAGDYNEQF
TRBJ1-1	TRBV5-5	ASSLSGSGTSLTEAF
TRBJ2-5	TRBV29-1	SVDPQGTGGRETQY
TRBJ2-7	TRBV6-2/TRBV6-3	ASWKGDRSYEQY
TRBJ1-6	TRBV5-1	ASSPNLFGVNSPLH
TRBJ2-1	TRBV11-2	ASQRTSGDLYNEQF
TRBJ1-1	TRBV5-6	ASIAADREAF
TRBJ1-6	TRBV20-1	SARDWAVVASPLH
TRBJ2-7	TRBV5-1	ASSASGLRAYEQY
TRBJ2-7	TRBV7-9	ASSLPGQATYEQY
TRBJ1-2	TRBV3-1	ASSQLHRDGYT
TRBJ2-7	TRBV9	ASSVSGAHYEQY
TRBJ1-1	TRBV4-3	ASSHVGQGSTEAF
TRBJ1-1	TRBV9	ASSEAGEGLAEAF
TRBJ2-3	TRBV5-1	ASSFNGGDFTDTQY
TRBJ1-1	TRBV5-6	ASSLSPSTEAF
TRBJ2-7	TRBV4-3	ASSQETGGSYEQY
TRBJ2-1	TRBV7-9	ASSRRLAGDNEQF
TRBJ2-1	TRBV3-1	ASSQDVQPAYNEQF
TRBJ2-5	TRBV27	ASSPPPSGGPETQY
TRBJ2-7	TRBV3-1	ASSQASGGAYEQY
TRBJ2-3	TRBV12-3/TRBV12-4	ASSQGQSADTQY
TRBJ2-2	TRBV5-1	ASSPMTGSNTGELF
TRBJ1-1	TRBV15	ATSSRQGSGNTEAF
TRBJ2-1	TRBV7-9	ASSSDSTYRPHYNEQF